This TCR beta chain was sequenced for a study of cytomegalovirus exposure and HLA in healthy donors. PCR used 60 Vbeta primers and 13 Jbeta primers. Some clones are missing from TCRdb's copy, which holds only in-frame ones; the method was immunoSEQ multiplex PCR. The sample has roughly 130,000 clones, 70% to 80% seen once. Germline loops: CDR1 LNHDA, CDR2 SQIVND (reference sequence). V was pared by 1 base and J by 8 bases, with 8 bases between. CDR3 size: 12 residues. This sequence originates from a human donor in good health. This rearrangement joins TRBV19 to TRBJ1-2; weak D call: TRBD1 (5 bases). Sequenced input: PBMCs. CDR3 region: CASSIAGSGYTF. The CDR3 DNA follows: TGTGCCAGTAGTATAGCAGGGTCCGGCTACACCTTC.